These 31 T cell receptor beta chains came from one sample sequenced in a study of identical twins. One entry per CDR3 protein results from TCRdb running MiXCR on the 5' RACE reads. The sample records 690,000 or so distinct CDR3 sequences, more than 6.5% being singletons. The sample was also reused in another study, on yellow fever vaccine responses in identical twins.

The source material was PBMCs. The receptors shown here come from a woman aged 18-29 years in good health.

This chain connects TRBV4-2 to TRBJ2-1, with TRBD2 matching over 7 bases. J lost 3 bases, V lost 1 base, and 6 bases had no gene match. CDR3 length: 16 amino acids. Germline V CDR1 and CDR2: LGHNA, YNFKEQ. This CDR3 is CASSQGWGGVYNEQFF. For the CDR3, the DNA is TGTGCCAGCAGCCAAGGGTGGGGGGGAGTCTACAATGAGCAGTTCTTC.

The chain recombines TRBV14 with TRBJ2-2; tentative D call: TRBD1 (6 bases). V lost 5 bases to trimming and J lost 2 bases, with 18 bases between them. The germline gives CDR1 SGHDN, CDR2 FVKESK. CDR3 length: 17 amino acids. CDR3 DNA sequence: TGTGCCAGCAGCACCCCACTGGACAGACCTAACACCGGGGAGCTGTTTTTT. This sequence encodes CASSTPLDRPNTGELFF. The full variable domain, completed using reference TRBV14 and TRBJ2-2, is EAGVTQFPSHSVIEKGQTVTLRCDPISGHDNLYWYRRVMGKEIKFLLHFVKESKQDESGMPNNRFLAERTGGTYSTLKVQPAELEDSGVYFCASSTPLDRPNTGELFFGEGSRLTVL.

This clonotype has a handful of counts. CDR3 bases: TGCGCCAGCAGCCACCCCGGAGGGGGGACCGGGGAGCTGTTTTTT. Protein product: CASSHPGGGTGELFF. This chain connects TRBV4-3 to TRBJ2-2; D tentatively reads TRBD1 or TRBD2 (6 bases each). CDR1 is LGHNA, CDR2 YSLEER, per germline. V lost 3 bases and J 5 bases, leaving 13 bases between the germline ends. The CDR3 covers 15 residues.

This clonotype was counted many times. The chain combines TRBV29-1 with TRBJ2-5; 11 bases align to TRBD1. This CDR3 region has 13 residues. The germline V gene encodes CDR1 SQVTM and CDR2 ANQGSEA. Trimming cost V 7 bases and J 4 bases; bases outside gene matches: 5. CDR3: CSAGDRGGETQYF. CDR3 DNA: TGCAGCGCGGGGGACAGGGGGGGAGAGACCCAGTACTTC. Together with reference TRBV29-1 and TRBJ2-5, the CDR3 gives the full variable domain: SAVISQKPSRDICQRGTSLTIQCQVDSQVTMMFWYRQQPGQSLTLIATANQGSEATYESGFVIDKFPISRPNLTFSTLTVSNMSPEDSSIYLCSAGDRGGETQYFGPGTRLLVL.

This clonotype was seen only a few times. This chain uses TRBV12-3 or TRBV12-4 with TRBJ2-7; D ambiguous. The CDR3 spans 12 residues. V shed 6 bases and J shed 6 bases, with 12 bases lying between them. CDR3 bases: TGTGCCAGCAGCCCGCCGCTCAGCGAGCAGTACTTC. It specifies CASSPPLSEQYF.

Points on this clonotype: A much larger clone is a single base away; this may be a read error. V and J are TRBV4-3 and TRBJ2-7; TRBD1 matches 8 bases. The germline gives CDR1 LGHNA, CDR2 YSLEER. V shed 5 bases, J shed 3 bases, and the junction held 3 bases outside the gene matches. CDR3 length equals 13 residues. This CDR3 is CASSDGQGYEQYF. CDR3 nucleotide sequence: TGCGCCAGCAGCGACGGACAGGGCTACGAGCAGTACTTC.

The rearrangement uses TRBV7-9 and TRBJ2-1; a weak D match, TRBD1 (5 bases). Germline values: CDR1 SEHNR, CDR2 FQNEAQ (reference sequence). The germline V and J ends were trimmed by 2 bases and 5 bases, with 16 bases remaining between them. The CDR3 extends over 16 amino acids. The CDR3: CASSLKGRDSHNEQFF. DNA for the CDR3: TGTGCCAGCAGCTTAAAGGGGCGCGACAGCCACAATGAGCAGTTCTTC.

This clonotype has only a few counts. The DNA of the CDR3 is TGTGCCTGGAGTTCAGGGTCCCATCAGCCCCAGCATTTT. Translating it yields CAWSSGSHQPQHF. The chain has TRBV30 and TRBJ1-5; possibly TRBD1 for D (5 bases). Deletions cut 2 bases from V and 5 bases from J, with 10 bases between. This CDR3 comprises 13 residues. Germline CDR1 reads GTSNPN; CDR2 reads SVGIG (reference sequence).

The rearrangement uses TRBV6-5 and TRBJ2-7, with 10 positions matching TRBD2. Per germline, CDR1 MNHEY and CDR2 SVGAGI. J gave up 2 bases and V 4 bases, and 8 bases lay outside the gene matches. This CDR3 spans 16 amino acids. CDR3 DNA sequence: TGTGCCAGCAGTTCCTCAGCGGGGGGGCACACCTACGAGCAGTACTTC. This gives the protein CASSSSAGGHTYEQYF.

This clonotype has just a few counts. CDR3 nucleotides: TGTGCTAGTGGGGGGGGACTATATGAGCAGTTCTTC. Its translation: CASGGGLYEQFF. The rearrangement uses TRBV12-5 and TRBJ2-1, with TRBD2 matching 7 bases. Trimming at V came to 6 bases and at J to 8 bases, leaving 4 bases not matched to a gene. The CDR3 is 12 amino acids. CDR1 and CDR2 (germline): LGHNT, FRNRAP.

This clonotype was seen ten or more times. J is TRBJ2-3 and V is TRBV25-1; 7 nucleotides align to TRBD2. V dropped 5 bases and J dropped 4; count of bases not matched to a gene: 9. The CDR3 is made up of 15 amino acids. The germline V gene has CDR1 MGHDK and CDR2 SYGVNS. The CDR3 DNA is TGTGCCAGCAGTCTTACGGGAGGCGTCGCAGATACGCAGTATTTT. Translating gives CASSLTGGVADTQYF. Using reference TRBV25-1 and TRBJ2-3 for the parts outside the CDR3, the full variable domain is EADIYQTPRYLVIGTGKKITLECSQTMGHDKMYWYQQDPGMELHLIHYSYGVNSTEKGDLSSESTVSRIRTEHFPLTLESARPSHTSQYLCASSLTGGVADTQYFGPGTRLTVL.

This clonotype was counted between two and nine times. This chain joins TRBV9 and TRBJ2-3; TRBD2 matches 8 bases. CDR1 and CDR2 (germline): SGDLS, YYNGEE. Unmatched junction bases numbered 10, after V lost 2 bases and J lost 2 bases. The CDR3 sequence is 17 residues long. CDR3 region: CASSVGQAGDHTDTQYF. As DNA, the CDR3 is TGTGCCAGCAGCGTGGGACAAGCGGGGGACCACACAGATACGCAGTATTTT.

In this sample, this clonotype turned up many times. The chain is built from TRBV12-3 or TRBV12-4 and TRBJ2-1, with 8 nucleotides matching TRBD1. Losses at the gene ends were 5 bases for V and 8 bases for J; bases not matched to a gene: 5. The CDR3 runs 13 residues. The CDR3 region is CASSKGTGDEQFF. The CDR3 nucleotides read TGTGCCAGCAGTAAGGGGACAGGAGATGAGCAGTTCTTC.

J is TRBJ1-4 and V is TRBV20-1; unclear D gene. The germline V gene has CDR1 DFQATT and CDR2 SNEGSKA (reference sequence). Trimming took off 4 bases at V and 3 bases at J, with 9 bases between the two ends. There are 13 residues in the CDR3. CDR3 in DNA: TGCAGTGCTAATCACGCGGCTAATGAAAAACTGTTTTTT. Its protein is CSANHAANEKLFF.

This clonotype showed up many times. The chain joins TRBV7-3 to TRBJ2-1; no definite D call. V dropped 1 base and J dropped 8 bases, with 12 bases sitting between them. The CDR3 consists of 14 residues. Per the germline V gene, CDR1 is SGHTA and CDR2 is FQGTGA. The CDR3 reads CASSLNSAPDEQFF. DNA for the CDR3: TGTGCCAGCAGCTTAAATTCCGCCCCGGATGAGCAGTTCTTC. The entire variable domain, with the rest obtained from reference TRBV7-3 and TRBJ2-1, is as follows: GAGVSQTPSNKVTEKGKYVELRCDPISGHTALYWYRQSLGQGPEFLIYFQGTGAADDSGLPNDRFFAVRPEGSVSTLKIQRTERGDSAVYLCASSLNSAPDEQFFGPGTRLTVL.

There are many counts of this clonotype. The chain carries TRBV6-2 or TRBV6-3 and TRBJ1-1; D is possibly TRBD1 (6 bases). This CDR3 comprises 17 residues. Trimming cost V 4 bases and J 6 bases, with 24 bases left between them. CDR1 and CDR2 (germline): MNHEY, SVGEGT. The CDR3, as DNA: TGTGCCAGCAGTTTGTTGGCGGGGCCTCCAGGGGACTCTGAAGCTTTCTTT. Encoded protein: CASSLLAGPPGDSEAFF.

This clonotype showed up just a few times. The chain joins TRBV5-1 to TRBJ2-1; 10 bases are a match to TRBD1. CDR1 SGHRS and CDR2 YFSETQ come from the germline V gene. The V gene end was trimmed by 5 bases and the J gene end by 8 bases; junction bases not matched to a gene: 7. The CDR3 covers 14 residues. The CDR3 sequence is CASRTGTGVHEQFF. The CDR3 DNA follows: TGCGCCAGCAGAACCGGGACAGGGGTCCATGAGCAGTTCTTC.

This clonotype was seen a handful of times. Here the CDR3 DNA reads TGCAGTGCTATAGGGGGCGGGGGGGGAGAGCAGTTCTTC. Its translation is CSAIGGGGGEQFF. The chain links TRBV20-1 to TRBJ2-1; 9 bases map to TRBD2. J was trimmed by 10 bases and V by 4 bases; bases with no gene match: 8. Germline CDR1 is DFQATT and CDR2 is SNEGSKA (reference sequence). The CDR3 is 13 amino acids.

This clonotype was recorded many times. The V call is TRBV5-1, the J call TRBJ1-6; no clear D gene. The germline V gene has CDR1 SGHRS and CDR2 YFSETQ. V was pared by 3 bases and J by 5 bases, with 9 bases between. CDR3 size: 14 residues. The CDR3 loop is CASSSMSNNSPLHF. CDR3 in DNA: TGCGCCAGCAGCTCTATGTCGAATAATTCACCCCTCCACTTT. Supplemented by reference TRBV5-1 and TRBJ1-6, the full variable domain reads KAGVTQTPRYLIKTRGQQVTLSCSPISGHRSVSWYQQTPGQGLQFLFEYFSETQRNKGNFPGRFSGRQFSNSRSEMNVSTLELGDSALYLCASSSMSNNSPLHFGNGTRLTVT.

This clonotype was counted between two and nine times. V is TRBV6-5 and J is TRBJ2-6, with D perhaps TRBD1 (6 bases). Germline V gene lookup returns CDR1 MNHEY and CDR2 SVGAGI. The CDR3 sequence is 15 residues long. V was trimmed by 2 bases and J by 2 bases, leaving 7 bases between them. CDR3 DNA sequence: TGTGCCAGCAGTTACCAGGGGACTGGGGCCAACGTCCTGACTTTC. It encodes CASSYQGTGANVLTF.

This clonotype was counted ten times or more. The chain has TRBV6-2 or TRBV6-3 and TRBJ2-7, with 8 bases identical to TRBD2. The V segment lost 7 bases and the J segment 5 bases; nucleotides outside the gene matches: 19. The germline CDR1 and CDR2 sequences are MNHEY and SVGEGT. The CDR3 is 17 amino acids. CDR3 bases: TGTGCCAGCACTAAAAGCACCCCAGCGGGAGTTTTCGACGAGCAGTACTTC. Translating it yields CASTKSTPAGVFDEQYF.

The CDR3 DNA reads as TGCAGCGTTGAAGGGAGGGGAGCGGGAGGAAGGTACGAGCAGTACTTC. Amino acid sequence: CSVEGRGAGGRYEQYF. The chain combines TRBV29-1 with TRBJ2-7; TRBD2 matches 9 bases. Germline assignment: CDR1 SQVTM and CDR2 ANQGSEA. Losses at the gene ends were 1 base for V and 4 bases for J; bases not matched to a gene: 11. There are 16 residues in the CDR3.

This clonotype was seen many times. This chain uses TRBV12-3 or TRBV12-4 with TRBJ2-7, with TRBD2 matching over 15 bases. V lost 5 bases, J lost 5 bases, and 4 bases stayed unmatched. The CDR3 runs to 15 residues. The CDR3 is CASSRTSGGAHEQYF. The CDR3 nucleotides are TGTGCCAGCAGTAGGACTAGCGGGGGGGCCCACGAGCAGTACTTC.

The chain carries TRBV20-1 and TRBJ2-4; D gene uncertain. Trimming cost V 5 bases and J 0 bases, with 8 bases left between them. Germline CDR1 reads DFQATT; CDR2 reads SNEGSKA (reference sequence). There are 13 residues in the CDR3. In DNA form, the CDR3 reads TGCAGTGCTTATACTGTAGCCAAAAACATTCAGTACTTC. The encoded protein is CSAYTVAKNIQYF.

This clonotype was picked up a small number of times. The CDR3 region is CASSLIGGTGYNEQFF. The CDR3 bases are TGTGCCAGCAGCTTAATCGGGGGGACGGGGTACAATGAGCAGTTCTTC. The chain joins TRBV7-3 to TRBJ2-1, with 7 positions matching TRBD2. This CDR3 contains 16 residues. V shed 1 base, J shed 4 bases, and the junction held 7 bases outside the gene matches. CDR1 is SGHTA and CDR2 is FQGTGA in the germline V gene.

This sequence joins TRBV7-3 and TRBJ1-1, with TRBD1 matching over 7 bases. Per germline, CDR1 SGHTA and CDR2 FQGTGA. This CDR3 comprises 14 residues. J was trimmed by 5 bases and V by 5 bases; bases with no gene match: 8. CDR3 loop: CASSERAGGTEAFF. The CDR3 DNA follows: TGTGCCAGCAGCGAACGGGCAGGGGGGACTGAAGCTTTCTTT.

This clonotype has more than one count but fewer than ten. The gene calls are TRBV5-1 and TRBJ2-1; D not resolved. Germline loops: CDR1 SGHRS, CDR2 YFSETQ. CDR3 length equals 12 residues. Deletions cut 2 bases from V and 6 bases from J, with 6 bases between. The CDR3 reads CASSLNANEQFF. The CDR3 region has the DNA TGCGCCAGCAGCTTAAATGCCAATGAGCAGTTCTTC.

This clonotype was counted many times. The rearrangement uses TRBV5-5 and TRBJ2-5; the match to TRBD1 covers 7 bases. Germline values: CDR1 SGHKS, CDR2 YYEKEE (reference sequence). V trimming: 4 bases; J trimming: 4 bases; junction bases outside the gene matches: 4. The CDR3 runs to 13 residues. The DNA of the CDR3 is TGTGCCAGCAGCGCGACAGGGCGAGAGACCCAGTACTTC. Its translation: CASSATGRETQYF.

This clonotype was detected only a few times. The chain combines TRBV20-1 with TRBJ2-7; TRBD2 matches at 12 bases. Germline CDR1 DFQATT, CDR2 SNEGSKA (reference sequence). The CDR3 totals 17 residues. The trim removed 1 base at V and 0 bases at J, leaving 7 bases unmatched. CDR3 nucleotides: TGCAGTGCTAGAGCCAGGACTAGCGGGATTAGCTCCTACGAGCAGTACTTC. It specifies CSARARTSGISSYEQYF.

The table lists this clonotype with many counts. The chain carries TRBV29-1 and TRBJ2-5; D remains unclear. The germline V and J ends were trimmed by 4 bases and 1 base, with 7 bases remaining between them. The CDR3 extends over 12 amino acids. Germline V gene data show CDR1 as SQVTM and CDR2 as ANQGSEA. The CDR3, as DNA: TGCAGCGTTGTTGGGTTCCAAGAGACCCAGTACTTC. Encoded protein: CSVVGFQETQYF.

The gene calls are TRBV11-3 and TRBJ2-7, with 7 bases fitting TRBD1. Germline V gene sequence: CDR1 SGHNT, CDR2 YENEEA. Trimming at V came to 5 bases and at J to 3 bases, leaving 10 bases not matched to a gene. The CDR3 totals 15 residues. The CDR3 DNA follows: TGTGCCAGCAGCGCGACCCGACAGGGACACTACGAGCAGTACTTC. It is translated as CASSATRQGHYEQYF.